This T cell receptor beta chain was sequenced during a study of control samples from healthy donors and cancer patients (dated by TCRdb to the early 2020s). The method was the immunoSEQ multiplex PCR assay. In its TCRdb copy, this immuneACCESS table keeps in-frame sequences only and misses some clones. Where compared with another copy, unresolved V genes explain less than half of these, and the others have no known cause. The sample table holds 150,000 or so clones, of which roughly 92% were seen once. The ten top clones hold approximately 2.5% of the sample. Counted from cysteine to phenylalanine, this CDR3 has 12 amino acids. Left in the record is the CDR3 DNA by itself, 36 bases read in frame from the first base. Trimming takes 6 bases off V and 4 bases off J; junction bases not matched to a gene: 0. From a lookup of the germline V gene, CDR1 and CDR2 are MNHEY and SVGAGI. Turning to this clone: Its antigen specificity is not known. The record has no base qualities; no much larger clone is one base away.

The sequence was collected from a man between 50 and 59 years old in good health. The rearrangement joined TRBV6-5 to TRBJ2-5; TRBD2 matches 9 bases in the middle. The material sequenced was blood. The CDR3 region: CASRAGGETQYF. The DNA sequence is TGTGCCAGCAGAGCGGGAGGAGAGACCCAGTACTTC.